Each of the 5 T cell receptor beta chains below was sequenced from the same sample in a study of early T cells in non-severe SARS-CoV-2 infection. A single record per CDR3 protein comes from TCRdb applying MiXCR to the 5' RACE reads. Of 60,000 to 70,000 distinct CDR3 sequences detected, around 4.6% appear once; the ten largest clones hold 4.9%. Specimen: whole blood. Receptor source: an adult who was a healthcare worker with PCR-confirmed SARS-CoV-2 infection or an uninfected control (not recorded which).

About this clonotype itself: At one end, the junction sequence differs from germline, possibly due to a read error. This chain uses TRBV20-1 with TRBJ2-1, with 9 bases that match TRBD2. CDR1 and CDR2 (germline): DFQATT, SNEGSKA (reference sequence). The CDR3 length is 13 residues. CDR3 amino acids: CSARLAENNGQFF. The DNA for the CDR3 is TGCAGTGCCCGACTAGCGGAGAACAATGGGCAGTTCTTC.

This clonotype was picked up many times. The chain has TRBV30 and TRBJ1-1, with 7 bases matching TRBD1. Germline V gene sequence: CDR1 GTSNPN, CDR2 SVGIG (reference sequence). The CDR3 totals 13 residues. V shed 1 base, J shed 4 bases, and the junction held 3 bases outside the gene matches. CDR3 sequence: CAWSGHRGTEAFF. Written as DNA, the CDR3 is TGTGCCTGGAGTGGACACAGGGGCACTGAAGCTTTCTTT.

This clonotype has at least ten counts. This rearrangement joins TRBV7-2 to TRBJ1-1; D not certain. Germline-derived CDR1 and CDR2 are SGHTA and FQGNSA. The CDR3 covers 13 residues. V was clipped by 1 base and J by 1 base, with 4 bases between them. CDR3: CASSLEGNTEAFF. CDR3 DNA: TGTGCCAGCAGCTTAGAGGGGAACACTGAAGCTTTCTTT.

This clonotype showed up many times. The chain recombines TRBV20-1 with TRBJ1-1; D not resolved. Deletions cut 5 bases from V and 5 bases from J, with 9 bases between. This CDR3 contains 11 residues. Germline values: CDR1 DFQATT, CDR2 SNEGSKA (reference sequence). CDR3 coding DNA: TGCAGTGCTGATACGGGGACTGAAGCTTTCTTT. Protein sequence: CSADTGTEAFF.

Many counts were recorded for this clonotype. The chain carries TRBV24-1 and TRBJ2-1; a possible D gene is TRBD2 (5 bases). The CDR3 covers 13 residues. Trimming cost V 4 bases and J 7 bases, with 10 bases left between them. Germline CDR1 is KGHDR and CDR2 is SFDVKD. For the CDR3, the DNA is TGTGCCACCAGTGACTACTGGGAGAATGAGCAGTTCTTC. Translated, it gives CATSDYWENEQFF.